Shown below are 21 T cell receptor beta chains from a single sample sequenced in a study of T cells after yellow fever vaccination (dated by TCRdb to between 2018 and 2020). Libraries came from 5' RACE. The instrument was an Illumina HiSeq 2500. In TCRdb, the public reads were trimmed at Q25 with fastp and aligned with MiXCR, with productive beta chains retained. Each entry merges the rows of one CDR3 protein and shows their most common DNA and genes. The sample table lists some 300,000 distinct CDR3 sequences, about 8.3% of them with a count of one. The ten largest clones capture roughly 15% of the sample. The treatment or condition label for this specimen denotes: live attenuated yellow fever vaccine strain. The sequencing here drew on PBMCs, taken more than 40 days after the first yellow fever vaccination. Receptor source: a young man who received the YFV17D yellow fever vaccine.

The chain couples TRBV6-1 to TRBJ2-3, with D possibly being TRBD2 (5 bases). The CDR3 has 15 amino acids. Per the germline V gene, CDR1 is MNHNS and CDR2 is SASEGT. Trimming removed 7 bases at V and 2 bases at J, with 16 bases between. CDR3 sequence: CASTKASRYTDTQYF. CDR3 bases: TGTGCCAGCACCAAGGCTAGCAGATACACAGATACGCAGTATTTT.

The rearrangement uses TRBV29-1 and TRBJ1-1; no firm D call. The CDR3 is made up of 14 amino acids. Germline loops: CDR1 SQVTM, CDR2 ANQGSEA. V dropped 7 bases and J dropped 0 bases, with 15 bases sitting between them. The CDR3 DNA sequence: TGCAGCGGGACGACGGGCCTCCTGAACACTGAAGCTTTCTTT. Translating gives CSGTTGLLNTEAFF.

The chain couples TRBV2 to TRBJ2-5; D possibly uses TRBD1 or TRBD2 (5 bases each). The CDR3 spans 15 residues. The germline CDR1 and CDR2 sequences are SNHLY and FYNNEI. Between the trimmed V and J ends, which lost 6 bases and 4 bases, there was a span of 18 bases. The CDR3 region is CASRRQLRAPETQYF. As DNA, the CDR3 is TGTGCCAGCAGGCGACAGTTGAGGGCCCCAGAGACCCAGTACTTC.

This clonotype was observed a few times. The CDR3 region has the DNA TGTGCCAGCAGCTTATTACGGGGTGCAGATACGCAGTATTTT. Translating gives CASSLLRGADTQYF. This chain uses TRBV7-2 with TRBJ2-3; a weak D match, TRBD2 (5 bases). V shed 2 bases and J shed 4 bases, with 10 bases lying between them. This CDR3 is 14 amino acids long. Germline V CDR1 and CDR2: SGHTA, FQGNSA.

The chain uses TRBV7-2 and TRBJ1-5; the D is unclear. Germline assignment: CDR1 SGHTA and CDR2 FQGNSA. The CDR3 extends over 13 amino acids. Trimming left V 4 bases short and J 5 bases short, with 9 bases between. DNA of the CDR3: TGTGCCAGCAGCTCCATGGCTGATCAGCCCCAGCATTTT. This gives the protein CASSSMADQPQHF.

The chain recombines TRBV12-3 or TRBV12-4 with TRBJ2-5; D remains unclear. The CDR3 consists of 15 residues. With 5 bases removed from V and 4 bases from J, the gap between germline ends came to 17 bases. The CDR3 nucleotides are TGTGCCAGCAGTCACCTTGTCGCAGACTCAGAGACCCAGTACTTC. This sequence encodes CASSHLVADSETQYF.

This clonotype was found many times. The CDR3 loop is CASSSGQGKNIQYF. The CDR3 coding sequence is TGCGCCAGCAGCTCTGGACAGGGGAAAAACATTCAGTACTTC. The V call is TRBV5-1, the J call TRBJ2-4; 9 bases match TRBD1. The CDR3 totals 14 residues. V lost 3 bases, J lost 4 bases, and 2 bases stayed unmatched. Germline assignment: CDR1 SGHRS and CDR2 YFSETQ.

This clonotype was picked up a small number of times. The gene calls are TRBV5-4 and TRBJ2-3; D gene unclear. Germline CDR1 and CDR2: SGHNT and YYREEE (reference sequence). The CDR3 has 13 amino acids. Trimming cost V 3 bases and J 4 bases, with 9 bases left between them. The CDR3 bases are TGTGCCAGCAGCTCCGACACCGCAGATACGCAGTATTTT. Protein: CASSSDTADTQYF.

In its sample, this clonotype was seen a few times. The V gene is TRBV7-9, the J gene TRBJ2-3, with D hard to call. There are 13 residues in the CDR3. V gave up 8 bases and J gave up 2 bases, with 11 bases separating them. Germline values: CDR1 SEHNR, CDR2 FQNEAQ (reference sequence). The CDR3 DNA is TGTGCCAGCCGCCAAGGGCCCACAGATACGCAGTATTTT. Residues: CASRQGPTDTQYF.

This clonotype was seen a few times. J is TRBJ2-5 and V is TRBV21-1; TRBD1, the D gene given by the table, was not confirmed from the DNA. TRBV21-1 is designated a pseudogene. This CDR3 comprises 14 residues. The CDR3 protein is CASSKARGGETQYF. CDR3 coding DNA: TGTGCCAGCAGCAAAGCGCGTGGGGGAGAGACCCAGTACTTC.

Many counts were recorded for this clonotype. This CDR3 reads CASSLQGGAEAFF. The CDR3, as DNA: TGTGCCAGCAGCCTACAGGGAGGCGCTGAAGCTTTCTTT. The chain couples TRBV3-1 to TRBJ1-1; TRBD1 might be the D (6 bases). Trimming took 4 bases from V and 6 from J, leaving 12 bases between them. This CDR3 spans 13 amino acids. Germline V CDR1 and CDR2: LGHDT, YNNKEL (reference sequence). Full variable domain (missing parts from reference TRBV3-1 and TRBJ1-1): DTAVSQTPKYLVTQMGNDKSIKCEQNLGHDTMYWYKQDSKKFLKIMFSYNNKELIINETVPNRFSPKSPDKAHLNLHINSLELGDSAVYFCASSLQGGAEAFFGQGTRLTVV.

J is TRBJ2-1 and V is TRBV7-3; a weak D match, TRBD2 (5 bases). The CDR3 consists of 15 residues. V lost 10 bases and J 2 bases, leaving 18 bases between the germline ends. Germline CDR1 is SGHTA and CDR2 is FQGTGA. DNA of the CDR3: TGTGCCATCTACGGTCGGGGTCTTACCTACAATGAGCAGTTCTTC. Its protein is CAIYGRGLTYNEQFF. Using reference TRBV7-3 and TRBJ2-1 for the parts outside the CDR3, the full variable domain is GAGVSQTPSNKVTEKGKYVELRCDPISGHTALYWYRQSLGQGPEFLIYFQGTGAADDSGLPNDRFFAVRPEGSVSTLKIQRTERGDSAVYLCAIYGRGLTYNEQFFGPGTRLTVL.

This clonotype was seen only a few times. The chain carries TRBV4-3 and TRBJ2-1, with D possibly being TRBD1 (6 bases). CDR3 length equals 18 residues. Germline loops: CDR1 LGHNA, CDR2 YSLEER. The ends were cut back, 0 bases at V and 7 bases at J, with 22 bases in the middle. The CDR3 protein is CASSQDAAGERIWNEQFF. The CDR3 nucleotides are TGCGCCAGCAGCCAAGATGCGGCAGGGGAGCGCATATGGAATGAGCAGTTCTTC.

The chain recombines TRBV3-1 with TRBJ2-7; the match to TRBD1 covers 8 bases. Germline values: CDR1 LGHDT, CDR2 YNNKEL (reference sequence). After removal of 11 bases from V and 3 bases from J, the junction contained 3 bases not matched to a gene. The CDR3 is 11 amino acids. The CDR3 DNA reads TGTGCCGGACAGGGAGTCTACGAGCAGTACGTC. This sequence encodes CAGQGVYEQYV.

At least ten counts were recorded for this clonotype. V and J are TRBV4-1 and TRBJ2-7; maybe TRBD2 (5 bases). Germline CDR1 and CDR2: MGHRA and YSYEKL. The CDR3 consists of 16 residues. V lost 0 bases and J lost 6, with 18 bases in between. The CDR3 sequence is CASSQDPEERYGEQYF. The CDR3 DNA reads TGCGCCAGCAGCCAAGATCCGGAGGAACGCTACGGCGAGCAGTACTTC.

This clonotype has a handful of counts. This chain connects TRBV7-2 to TRBJ2-3; the match to TRBD1 covers 9 bases. V gave up 4 bases and J gave up 9 bases; unmatched junction bases: 8. In germline, CDR1 is SGHTA, CDR2 FQGNSA. This CDR3 contains 14 residues. The CDR3 DNA reads TGTGCCAGCAGCTCTACCGGGACAGGGTTGACGCAGTATTTT. As protein: CASSSTGTGLTQYF.

This clonotype was found many times. The rearrangement links TRBV5-6 to TRBJ1-4; the match to TRBD1 covers 9 bases. Germline CDR1 SGHDT, CDR2 YYEEEE. After removal of 4 bases from V and 1 base from J, the junction contained 2 bases not matched to a gene. The CDR3 totals 15 residues. CDR3 nucleotide sequence: TGTGCCAGCAGCCAGGGACAGGGAACTAATGAAAAACTGTTTTTT. Amino acids: CASSQGQGTNEKLFF.

The chain combines TRBV11-2 with TRBJ1-1; D not resolved. The CDR3 has 14 residues. Germline assignment: CDR1 SGHAT and CDR2 FQNNGV. V was clipped by 1 base and J by 4 bases, with 10 bases between them. The CDR3 here is CASSLALIGTEAFF. In DNA, the CDR3 is TGTGCCAGCAGCTTAGCCCTGATTGGCACTGAAGCTTTCTTT.

This clonotype showed up just a few times. This sequence joins TRBV20-1 and TRBJ2-5; possibly TRBD2 for D (6 bases). The CDR3 covers 11 residues. Deletions cut 4 bases from V and 5 bases from J, with 8 bases between. CDR1 and CDR2 (germline): DFQATT, SNEGSKA (reference sequence). The CDR3 bases are TGCAGTGCTACGGGGAGGGAGACCCAGTACTTC. This encodes CSATGRETQYF.

Of note for this clonotype: One end of the junction is discordant with germline, which a read error may explain. The CDR3 coding sequence is TGTGCCCGCAGTCTGGGACTAGCGAGAGCGATCTCCGTAGAGACCCAGTACTTC. Its translation: CARSLGLARAISVETQYF. The chain joins TRBV12-3 or TRBV12-4 to TRBJ2-5, with TRBD2 matching over 10 bases. The CDR3 spans 18 residues.

This clonotype was found a few times. J is TRBJ2-1 and V is TRBV7-2; possibly TRBD1 for D (5 bases). The germline V gene encodes CDR1 SGHTA and CDR2 FQGNSA. The V end was cut by 1 base, the J end by 13 bases, with 14 bases between. The CDR3 runs to 13 residues. CDR3: CASSLGPTGFQFF. The CDR3 DNA is TGTGCCAGCAGCTTAGGACCCACAGGTTTCCAGTTCTTC.